The clone carrying this TCR beta chain was seen only a few times. Sequencing used immunoSEQ multiplex PCR; TCRdb keeps in-frame clones, though not all of them. The sample lists 250,000 to 350,000 clones; 70% to 90% were seen once. This sample is drawn from a study of blood T cell repertoires in COVID-19. The receptor was isolated from a woman aged 30 to 39 who had recovered from COVID-19. The sequencing input was PBMCs or T cells enriched from blood (not recorded which).

The CDR3 DNA follows: TGTGCCAGCAGTCCTTCCAGTACCGGGGAGCTGTTTTTT. Protein sequence: CASSPSSTGELFF. The chain combines TRBV2 with TRBJ2-2; no firm D call. This CDR3 is built from 13 residues. V lost 5 bases and J 5 bases, leaving 9 bases between the germline ends. CDR1 is SNHLY, CDR2 FYNNEI, per germline.